Listed below are T cell receptor beta chains from one sample, sequenced in a study of blood T cells in healthy people across ages. TCRdb analysed the 5' RACE reads with MiXCR anew, one entry per CDR3 protein. Here the sample spans around 1.1 million distinct CDR3 sequences, 30% to 40% being singletons. Sequencing was done on a sample of blood. The receptor source for this set is a man between 18 and 35 years old in good health. The CDR3 runs from the conserved cysteine through the conserved F or W. D genes are given only for firm matches. Clone size appears in some rows only: once, few, many, or a class for an expanded clone.

clone_size j_call d_call v_call cdr3_nt cdr3_aa
few TRBJ2-7 . TRBV20-1 TGCAGTGCTCCTCACCGTGGGGCAGACCCATACAATGAGCAGTACTTC CSAPHRGADPYNEQYF
many TRBJ1-1 . TRBV2 TGTGCCAGCAGTGACAGGGGGAACACTGAAGCTTTCTTT CASSDRGNTEAFF
few TRBJ2-3 . TRBV6-2/TRBV6-3 TGTGCCAGCTCCTACTTGCGCACAGATACGCAGTATTTT CASSYLRTDTQYF
many TRBJ2-3 . TRBV27 TGTGCCAGCAGTCCCTATAGCACAGATACGCAGTATTTT CASSPYSTDTQYF
. TRBJ1-1 . TRBV20-1 TGCAGTGCTTGGTTGATGCCTGAAGCTTTCTTT CSAWLMPEAFF
. TRBJ2-3 TRBD2 TRBV4-2 TGTGCCAGCAGCCAGATAGCGGGGGGGAGGGAAGATACGCAGTATTTT CASSQIAGGREDTQYF
. TRBJ1-2 . TRBV7-2 TGTGCCAGCAGCTTGTCGGACAGTCCCGCTTACACCTTC CASSLSDSPAYTF
few TRBJ2-7 . TRBV20-1 TGCAGTGCTAGGGACAGCCGGAGCTCCTACAATGAGCAGTACTTC CSARDSRSSYNEQYF
. TRBJ1-4 TRBD1 TRBV20-1 TGCAGTGCTGGGGACAGGGGGCGCGGGGCTAATGAAAAACTGTTTTTT CSAGDRGRGANEKLFF
many TRBJ2-5 TRBD2 TRBV20-1 TGCAGTGCTAGATCAGGCGGGGGGGCCGGTTTTGGGGAGACCCAGTACTTC CSARSGGGAGFGETQYF
. TRBJ2-7 . TRBV5-1 TGCGCCAGCAGCTTGGAGGCCGGGGGCCTGCGCTACGAGCAGTACTTC CASSLEAGGLRYEQYF
. TRBJ2-2 . TRBV15 TGTGCCACCAGCAGGACTACCACCTTCAACATCGGGGAGCTGTTTTTT CATSRTTTFNIGELFF
. TRBJ2-5 . TRBV4-3 TGCGCCAGCAGCCAAGAATGGTCGAAGGAGACCCAGTACTTC CASSQEWSKETQYF
few TRBJ1-1 TRBD1 TRBV20-1 TGCAGTGCTCCAGGACAGGGATGGGACACTGAAGCTTTCTTT CSAPGQGWDTEAFF
. TRBJ2-7 . TRBV6-2/TRBV6-3 TGTGCCAGCAGTTACGAACTACCTTCCTCCTACGAGCAGTACTTC CASSYELPSSYEQYF
few TRBJ1-5 . TRBV20-1 TGCAGTGCTCACAAGGGGGACGGTCAGCCCCAGCATTTT CSAHKGDGQPQHF
once TRBJ2-2 . TRBV27 TGTGCCAGCAGTTCTCCCTCGGGACAACGCGGCACCGGGGAGCTGTTTTTT CASSSPSGQRGTGELFF
few TRBJ1-4 . TRBV7-2 TGTGCCAGCAGCACGACCTCGGGTGCAACTAATGAAAAACTGTTTTTT CASSTTSGATNEKLFF
. TRBJ1-2 TRBD1 TRBV7-9 TGTGCCAGCAGCCAGGGGGAATTCCACTATGGCTACACCTTC CASSQGEFHYGYTF
. TRBJ1-1 . TRBV20-1 TGCAGTGCTAGAGAGGTAGCGGTGGAAGCTTTCTTT CSAREVAVEAFF
few TRBJ2-1 . TRBV6-2/TRBV6-3 TGTGCCGGAGCGTCAGGCTACAATGAGCAGTTCTTC CAGASGYNEQFF
. TRBJ1-1 . TRBV7-9 TGTGCCAGCAGCCCGAATGATGATGAAGCTTTCTTT CASSPNDDEAFF
few TRBJ2-1 TRBD2 TRBV7-3 TGTACCAGCAGCCCGCGAGTTAGCGGGGGGGCGGATGAGCAGTTCTTC CTSSPRVSGGADEQFF
. TRBJ1-6 . TRBV6-2/TRBV6-3 TGTGCCAGCAGTTACAGTGGAGTTGGTTCACCCCTCCACTTT CASSYSGVGSPLHF
. TRBJ2-2 TRBD1 TRBV11-2 TGTGCCAGCAGCCCTAACAGGGGGCACACCGGGGAGCTGTTTTTT CASSPNRGHTGELFF
. TRBJ1-6 TRBD1 TRBV10-3 TGTGCCATCAGTGGGGTCGGAGGGGGCGGGAATTCACCCCTCCACTTT CAISGVGGGGNSPLHF
. TRBJ2-1 TRBD1 TRBV20-1 TGCAGTGCTAGCAGGGGGAACTCCCTCTACAATGAGCAGTTCTTC CSASRGNSLYNEQFF